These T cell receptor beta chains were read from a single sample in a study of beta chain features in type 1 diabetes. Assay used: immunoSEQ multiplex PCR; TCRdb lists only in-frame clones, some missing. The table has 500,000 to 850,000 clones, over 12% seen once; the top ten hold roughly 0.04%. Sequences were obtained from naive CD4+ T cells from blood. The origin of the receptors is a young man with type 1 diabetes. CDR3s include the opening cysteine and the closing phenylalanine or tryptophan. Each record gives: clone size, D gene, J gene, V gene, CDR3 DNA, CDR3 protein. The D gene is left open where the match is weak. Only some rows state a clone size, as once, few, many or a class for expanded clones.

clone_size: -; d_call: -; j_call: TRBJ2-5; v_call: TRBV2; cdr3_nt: TGTGCCAGCGAGGAACAGAGCCAAGAGACCCAGTACTTC; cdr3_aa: CASEEQSQETQYF
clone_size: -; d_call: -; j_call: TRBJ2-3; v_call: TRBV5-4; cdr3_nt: TGTGCCAGCAGCTGGGACGTGAACACAGATACGCAGTATTTT; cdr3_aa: CASSWDVNTDTQYF
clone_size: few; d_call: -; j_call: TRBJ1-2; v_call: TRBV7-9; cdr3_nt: TGTGCCAGCAGCACACCCAGGCAGGGGATTGTTCATGGCTACACCTTC; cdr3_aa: CASSTPRQGIVHGYTF
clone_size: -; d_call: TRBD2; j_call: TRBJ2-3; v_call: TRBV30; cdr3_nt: TGTGCCTGGACCGTCGGGACTAGCGGGAGCACAGATACGCAGTATTTT; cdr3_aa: CAWTVGTSGSTDTQYF
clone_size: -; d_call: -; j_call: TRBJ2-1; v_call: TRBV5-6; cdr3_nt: TGTGCCAGCAGCATTTGGGGGACCTACAATGAGCAGTTCTTC; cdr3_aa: CASSIWGTYNEQFF
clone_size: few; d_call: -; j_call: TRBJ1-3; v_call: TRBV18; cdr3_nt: TGTGCCAGCTCACCACGAATAACAGCCGGGGCTGACACCATATATTTT; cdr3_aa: CASSPRITAGADTIYF
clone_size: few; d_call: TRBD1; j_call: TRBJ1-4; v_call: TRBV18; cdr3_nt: TGTGCCACCTCGGACAGGGGTGTTCGAAATGAAAAACTGTTTTTT; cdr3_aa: CATSDRGVRNEKLFF
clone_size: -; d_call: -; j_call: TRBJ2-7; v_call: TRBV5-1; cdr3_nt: TGCGCCAGCAGCTTGGCAGAAGGATCCTACGAGCAGTACTTC; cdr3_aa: CASSLAEGSYEQYF
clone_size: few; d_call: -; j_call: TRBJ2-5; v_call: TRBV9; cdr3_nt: TGTGCCAGCAGCACCAGGGGGAGGGAGACCCAGTACTTC; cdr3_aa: CASSTRGRETQYF
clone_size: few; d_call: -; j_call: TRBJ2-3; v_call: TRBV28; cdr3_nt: TGTGCCAGCAGCCATCCCGGGGGTCGGACAGATACGCAGTATTTT; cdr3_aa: CASSHPGGRTDTQYF
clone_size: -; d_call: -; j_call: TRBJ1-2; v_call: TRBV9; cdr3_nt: TGTGCCAGCACGGACCCTGCGGGCTCTACCGGAACCTTC; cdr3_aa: CASTDPAGSTGTF
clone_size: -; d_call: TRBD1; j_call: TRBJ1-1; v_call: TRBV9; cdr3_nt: TGTGCCAGCAGCGTCACAGGGGCTGAAGCTTTCTTT; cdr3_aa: CASSVTGAEAFF
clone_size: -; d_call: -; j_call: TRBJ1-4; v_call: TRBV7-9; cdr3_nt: TGTGCCAGCAGCTCTGGACTGAGTAATGAAAAACTGTTTTTT; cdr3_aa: CASSSGLSNEKLFF
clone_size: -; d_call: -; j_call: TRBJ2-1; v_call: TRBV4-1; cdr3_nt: TGCGCCAGCAGGGGCTACAATGAGCAGTTCTTC; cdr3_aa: CASRGYNEQFF
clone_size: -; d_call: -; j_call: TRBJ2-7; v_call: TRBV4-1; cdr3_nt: TGCGCCAGCAGCTATCGACAGGACTTATCCTACGAGCAGTACTTC; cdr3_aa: CASSYRQDLSYEQYF
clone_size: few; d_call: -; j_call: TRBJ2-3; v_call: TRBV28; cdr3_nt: TGTGCCAGCAGTCCCCAAGGGGTAGCAGATACGCAGTATTTT; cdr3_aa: CASSPQGVADTQYF
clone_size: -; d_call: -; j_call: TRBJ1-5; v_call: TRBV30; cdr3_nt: TGTGCCTGGAGTGTACCCGGTCAGCCCCAGCATTTT; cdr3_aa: CAWSVPGQPQHF
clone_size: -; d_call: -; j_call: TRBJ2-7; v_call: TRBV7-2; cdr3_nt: TGTGCCAGCAGCCCAGACTTGCACCTATACGAGCAGTACTTC; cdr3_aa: CASSPDLHLYEQYF
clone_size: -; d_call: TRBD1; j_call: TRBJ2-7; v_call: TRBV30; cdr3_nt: TGTGCCTGGAGTGTTGGGACAGGGGTCTACGAGCAGTACTTC; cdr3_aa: CAWSVGTGVYEQYF
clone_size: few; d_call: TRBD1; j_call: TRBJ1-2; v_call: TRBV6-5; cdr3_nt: TGTGCCAGCAGTACGCGACAGGGGGTATCGGGCTACACCTTC; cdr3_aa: CASSTRQGVSGYTF
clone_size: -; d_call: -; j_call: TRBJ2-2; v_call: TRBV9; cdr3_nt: TGTGCCAGCAGCGTAAGGGAGGCAAGTTCTTACACCGGGGAGCTGTTTTTT; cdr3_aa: CASSVREASSYTGELFF
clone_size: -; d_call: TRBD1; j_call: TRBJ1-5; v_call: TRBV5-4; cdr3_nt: TGTGCCAGCAGCCACGACAGGGGGAATCAGCCCCAGCATTTT; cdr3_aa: CASSHDRGNQPQHF
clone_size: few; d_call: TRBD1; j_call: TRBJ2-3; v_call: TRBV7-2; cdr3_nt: TGTGCCAGCAGCGGACAGGGGCAGGCAGATACGCAGTATTTT; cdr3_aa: CASSGQGQADTQYF
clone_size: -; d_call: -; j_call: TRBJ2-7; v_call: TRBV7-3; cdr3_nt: TGTGCCAGCAGCTTAGGATTAAGAGGGTACGAGCAGTACTTC; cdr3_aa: CASSLGLRGYEQYF
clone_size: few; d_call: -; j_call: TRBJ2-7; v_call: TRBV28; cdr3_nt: TGTGCCAGCAGTTTTCCTGGGACTCCAGCCTACGAGCAGTACTTC; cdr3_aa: CASSFPGTPAYEQYF
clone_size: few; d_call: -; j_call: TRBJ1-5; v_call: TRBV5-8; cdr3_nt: TGTGCCAGCAGCTTGGCCGGGCCCCGTTGGCAGCATTTT; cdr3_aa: CASSLAGPRWQHF
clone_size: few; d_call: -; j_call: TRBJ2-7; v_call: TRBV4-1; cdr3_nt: TGCGCCAGCAGTCAAGGGGAGACAACCCAATACGAGCAGTACTTC; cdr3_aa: CASSQGETTQYEQYF
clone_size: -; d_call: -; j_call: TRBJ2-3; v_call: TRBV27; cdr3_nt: TGTGCCAGCAGAAGAACTACTAGCACAGATACGCAGTATTTT; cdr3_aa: CASRRTTSTDTQYF
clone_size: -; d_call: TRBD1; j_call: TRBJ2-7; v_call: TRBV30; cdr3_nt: TGTGCCGGCGGGACAGGGGGTTTGGTCTACGAGCAGTACTTC; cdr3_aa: CAGGTGGLVYEQYF
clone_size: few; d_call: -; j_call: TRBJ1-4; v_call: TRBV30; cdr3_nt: TGTGCCTGGGGGTACGGGGGGTCTAATGAAAAACTGTTTTTT; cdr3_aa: CAWGYGGSNEKLFF
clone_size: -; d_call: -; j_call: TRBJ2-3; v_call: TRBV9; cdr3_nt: TGTGCCAGCAGCGTGGACGGATTCACAGATACGCAGTATTTT; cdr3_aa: CASSVDGFTDTQYF
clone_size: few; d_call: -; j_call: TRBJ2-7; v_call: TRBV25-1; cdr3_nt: TGTGCCAGCAGGGACATCTCCTACGAGCAGTACTTC; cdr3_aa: CASRDISYEQYF
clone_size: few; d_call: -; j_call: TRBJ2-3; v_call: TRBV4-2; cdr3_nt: TGTGCCAGCAGCCAAGATCTCAGCGATTATGGAGATACGCAGTATTTT; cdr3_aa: CASSQDLSDYGDTQYF
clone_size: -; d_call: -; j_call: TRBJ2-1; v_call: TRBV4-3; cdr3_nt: TGCGCCAGCAGCCAAGGCGCCAGGGGTGGCTACAATGAGCAGTTCTTC; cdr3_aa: CASSQGARGGYNEQFF
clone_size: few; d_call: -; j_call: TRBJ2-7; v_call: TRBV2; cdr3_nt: TGTGCCAGCAGTGGGCAGGGAGTCAACGAGCAGTACTTC; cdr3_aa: CASSGQGVNEQYF
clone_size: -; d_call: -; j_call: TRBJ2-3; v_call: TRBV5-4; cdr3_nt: TGTGCCAGCAGCTTCCCTAGGAGCGGCACAGATACGCAGTATTTT; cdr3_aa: CASSFPRSGTDTQYF
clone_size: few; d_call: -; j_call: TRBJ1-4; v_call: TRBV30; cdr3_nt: TGTGCCTGGAGAAAGCGGGAAAAACTGTTTTTT; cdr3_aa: CAWRKREKLFF
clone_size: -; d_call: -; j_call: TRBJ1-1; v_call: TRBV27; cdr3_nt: TGTGCCAGCAGTAACAGGGAGACTGAAGCTTTCTTT; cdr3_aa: CASSNRETEAFF
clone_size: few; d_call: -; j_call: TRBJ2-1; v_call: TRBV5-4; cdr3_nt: TGTGCCAGCAGCTTAATCTTCGGCAATTCCAGGGTAACCTACAATGAGCAGTTCTTC; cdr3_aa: CASSLIFGNSRVTYNEQFF
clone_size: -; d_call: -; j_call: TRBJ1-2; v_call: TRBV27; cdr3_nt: TGTGCCAGCAGTTTACGGGAAGATTATGGCTACACCTTC; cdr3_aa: CASSLREDYGYTF
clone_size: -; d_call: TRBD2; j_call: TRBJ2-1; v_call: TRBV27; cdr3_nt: TGTGCCAGTACCGGGACTAGAGACAATGAGCAGTTCTTC; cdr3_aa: CASTGTRDNEQFF
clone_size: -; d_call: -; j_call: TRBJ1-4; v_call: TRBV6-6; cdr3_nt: TGTGCCAGCAGCCAGGGTAGGGAAAAACTGTTTTTT; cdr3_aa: CASSQGREKLFF
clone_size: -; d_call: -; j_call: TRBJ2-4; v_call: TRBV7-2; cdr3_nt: TGTGCCAGCAGCTTAGTAGGCGGAGCCGCGCTGGGGATTCAGTACTTC; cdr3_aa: CASSLVGGAALGIQYF
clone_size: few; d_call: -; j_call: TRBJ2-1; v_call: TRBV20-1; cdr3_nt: TGCAGTGGGTTATCCTACAATGAGCAGTTCTTC; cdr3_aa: CSGLSYNEQFF
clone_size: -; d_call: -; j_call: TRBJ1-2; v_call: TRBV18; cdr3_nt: TGTGCCAGCTCACCCGACCCCTATGGCTACACCTTC; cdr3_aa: CASSPDPYGYTF
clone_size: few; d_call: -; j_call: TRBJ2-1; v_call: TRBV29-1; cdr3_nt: TGCAGCGTTCAAAGTGGACTACTGAGCTCCTACAATGAGCAGTTCTTC; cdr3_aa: CSVQSGLLSSYNEQFF
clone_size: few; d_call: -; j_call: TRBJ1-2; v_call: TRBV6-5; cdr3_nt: TGTGCCAGCAGTTACCGTGTCGGGGCAGGCTATGGCTACACCTTC; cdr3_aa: CASSYRVGAGYGYTF
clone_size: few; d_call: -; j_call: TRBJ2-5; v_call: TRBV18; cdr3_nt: TGTGCCAGCTCACCACCTGGTCAAGAGACCCAGTACTTC; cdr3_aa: CASSPPGQETQYF
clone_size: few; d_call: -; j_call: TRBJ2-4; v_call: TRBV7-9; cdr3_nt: TGTGCCAGCAGCCAGGGAGGCATTCAGTACTTC; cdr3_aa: CASSQGGIQYF